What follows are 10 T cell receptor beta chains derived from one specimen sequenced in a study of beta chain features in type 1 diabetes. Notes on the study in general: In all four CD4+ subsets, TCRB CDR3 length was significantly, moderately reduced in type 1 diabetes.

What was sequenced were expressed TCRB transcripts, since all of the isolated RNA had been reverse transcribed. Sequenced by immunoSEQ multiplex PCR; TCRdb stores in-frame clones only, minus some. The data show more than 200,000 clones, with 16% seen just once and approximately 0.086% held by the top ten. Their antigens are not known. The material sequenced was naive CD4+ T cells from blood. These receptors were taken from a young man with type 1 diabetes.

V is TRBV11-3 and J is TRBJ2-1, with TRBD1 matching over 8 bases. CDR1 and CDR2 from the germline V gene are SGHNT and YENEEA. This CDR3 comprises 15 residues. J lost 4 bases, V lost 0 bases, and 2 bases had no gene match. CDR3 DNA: TGTGCCAGCAGCTTAGAAGGGACAGGTTACAATGAGCAGTTCTTC. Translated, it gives CASSLEGTGYNEQFF. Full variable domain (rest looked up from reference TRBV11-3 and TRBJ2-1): EAGVVQSPRYKIIEKKQPVAFWCNPISGHNTLYWYLQNLGQGPELLIRYENEEAVDDSQLPKDRFSAERLKGVDSTLKIQPAELGDSAVYLCASSLEGTGYNEQFFGPGTRLTVL.

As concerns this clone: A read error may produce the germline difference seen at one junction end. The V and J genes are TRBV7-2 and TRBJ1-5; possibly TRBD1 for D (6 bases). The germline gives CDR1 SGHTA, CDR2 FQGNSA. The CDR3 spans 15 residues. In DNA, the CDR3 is TGCGCCAGCAGCCAAGATCCGGCAGGGGAGCAGCCCCAGCATTTT. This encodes CASSQDPAGEQPQHF. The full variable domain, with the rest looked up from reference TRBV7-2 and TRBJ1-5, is GAGVSQSPSNKVTEKGKDVELRCDPISGHTALYWYRQSLGQGLEFLIYFQGNSAPDKSGLPSDRFSAERTGGSVSTLTIQRTQQEDSAVYLCASSQDPAGEQPQHFGDGTRLSIL.

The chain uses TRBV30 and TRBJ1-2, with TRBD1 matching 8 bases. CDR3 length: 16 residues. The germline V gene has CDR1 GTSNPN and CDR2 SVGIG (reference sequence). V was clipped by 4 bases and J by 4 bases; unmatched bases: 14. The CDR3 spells CAWIRQGTGLVYGYTF. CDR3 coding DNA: TGTGCCTGGATCCGACAGGGGACGGGACTCGTCTATGGCTACACCTTC.

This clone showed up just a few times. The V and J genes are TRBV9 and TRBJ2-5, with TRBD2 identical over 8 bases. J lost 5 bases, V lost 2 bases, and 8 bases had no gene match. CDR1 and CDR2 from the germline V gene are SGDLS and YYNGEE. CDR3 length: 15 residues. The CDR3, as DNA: TGTGCCAGCAGCGTTGGAGCGGGAGTACGGGAGACCCAGTACTTC. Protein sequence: CASSVGAGVRETQYF. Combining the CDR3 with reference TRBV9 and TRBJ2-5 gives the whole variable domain DSGVTQTPKHLITATGQRVTLRCSPRSGDLSVYWYQQSLDQGLQFLIQYYNGEERAKGNILERFSAQQFPDLHSELNLSSLELGDSALYFCASSVGAGVRETQYFGPGTRLLVL.

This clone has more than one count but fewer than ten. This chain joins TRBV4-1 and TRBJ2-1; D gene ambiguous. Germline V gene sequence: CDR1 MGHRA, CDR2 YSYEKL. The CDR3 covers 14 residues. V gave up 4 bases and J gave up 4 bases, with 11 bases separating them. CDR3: CASSPAWEYNEQFF. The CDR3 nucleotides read TGCGCCAGCAGCCCCGCCTGGGAATACAATGAGCAGTTCTTC.

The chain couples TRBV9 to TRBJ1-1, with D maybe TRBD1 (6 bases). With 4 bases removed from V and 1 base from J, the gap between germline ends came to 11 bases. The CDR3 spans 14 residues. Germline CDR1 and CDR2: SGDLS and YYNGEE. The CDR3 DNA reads TGTGCCAGCAGCCCTACAGGGACGAACACTGAAGCTTTCTTT. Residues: CASSPTGTNTEAFF.

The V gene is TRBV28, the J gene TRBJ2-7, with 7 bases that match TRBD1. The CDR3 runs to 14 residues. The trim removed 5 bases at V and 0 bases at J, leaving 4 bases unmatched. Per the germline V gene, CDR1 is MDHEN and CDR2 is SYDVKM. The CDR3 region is CASSPGQLSYEQYF. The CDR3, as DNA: TGTGCCAGCAGTCCGGGACAGCTCTCCTACGAGCAGTACTTC.

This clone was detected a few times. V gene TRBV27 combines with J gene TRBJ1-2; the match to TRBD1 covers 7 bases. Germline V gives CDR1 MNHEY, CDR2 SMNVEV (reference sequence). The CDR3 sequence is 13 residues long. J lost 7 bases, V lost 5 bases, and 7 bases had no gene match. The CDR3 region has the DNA TGTGCCAGCAGTCCAGAGACAGGGTTTGGCTACACCTTC. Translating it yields CASSPETGFGYTF.

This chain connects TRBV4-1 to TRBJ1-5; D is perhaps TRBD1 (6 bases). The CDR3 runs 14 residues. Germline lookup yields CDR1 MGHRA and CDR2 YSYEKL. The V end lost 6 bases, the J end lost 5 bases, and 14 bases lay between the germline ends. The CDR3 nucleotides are TGCGCCAGCAGTCGGGTGGAGGGGGATCAGCCCCAGCATTTT. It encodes CASSRVEGDQPQHF.

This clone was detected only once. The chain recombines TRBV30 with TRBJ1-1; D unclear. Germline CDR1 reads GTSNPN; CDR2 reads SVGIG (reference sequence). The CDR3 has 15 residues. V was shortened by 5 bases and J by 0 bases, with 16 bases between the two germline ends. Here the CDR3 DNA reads TGTGCCTGGGCTCGAGACGGTTACATGAACACTGAAGCTTTCTTT. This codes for CAWARDGYMNTEAFF.